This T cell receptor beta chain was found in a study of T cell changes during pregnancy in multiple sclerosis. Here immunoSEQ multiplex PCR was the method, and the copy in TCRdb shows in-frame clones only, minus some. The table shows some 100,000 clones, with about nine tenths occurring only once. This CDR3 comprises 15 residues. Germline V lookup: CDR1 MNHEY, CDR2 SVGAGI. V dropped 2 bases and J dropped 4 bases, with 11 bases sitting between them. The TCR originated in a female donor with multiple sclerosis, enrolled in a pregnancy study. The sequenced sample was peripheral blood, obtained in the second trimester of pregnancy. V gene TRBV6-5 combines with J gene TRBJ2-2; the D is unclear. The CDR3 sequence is CASSYALSGTGELFF. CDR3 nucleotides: TGTGCCAGCAGTTACGCACTTTCGGGCACCGGGGAGCTGTTTTTT.